Listed here is a single T cell receptor beta chain. No cognate antigen has been identified for it. No per-base quality is available; no much larger clone lies one base away. Only healthy Caucasian donors were included. The twin cohort consisted of three pairs of female monozygotic twins, all aged roughly 18 to 29 years. Peripheral blood mononuclear cells were the source from which RNA for the TCR libraries was isolated. Trimming takes 6 bases off V and 4 bases off J; junction bases not matched to a gene: 7. The germline V gene provides CDR1 MDHEN and CDR2 SYDVKM. The CDR3 starts with the cysteine, ends with the phenylalanine, and has 15 residues. CDR3 DNA is the only sequence kept; it has 45 bases, read in frame from the first base. The method was 5' RACE. TCRdb shows the sequencer as Illumina HiSeq 2000. Template switching introduced a universal primer binding site; the final cDNA contained a unique molecular identifier, enabling accurate counting of TCR cDNA molecules. First-strand cDNA for TCR alpha and beta chains was synthesized from specific primers in the conserved constant-segment region. To control for contamination, every cDNA library was double barcoded, receiving both a SMART-Mk sample barcode and Illumina barcodes. Two successive PCR steps introduced TruSeq adapter sequences along with Illumina sample barcodes. The Illumina HiSeq platform was used with custom primers to sequence TCR alpha and beta cDNA libraries. In the paper's pipeline: Raw reads were processed with MiGEC to extract unique molecular identifiers, and MiXCR was used to determine CDR3 positions. For each individual, recombination models were inferred using an EM algorithm with the repgenHMM and IGoR tools. Shared clonotype analysis was performed with the tcR package in R, normalizing sharing by the product of cloneset sizes. Out-of-frame nonproductive sequences were analyzed to study raw recombination free of thymic and clonal selection effects. The public reads were reanalyzed by TCRdb: fastp trimming at Q25, MiXCR alignment, in-frame beta chains only. Every CDR3 protein is listed once, alongside the most common genes and DNA of its rows. The V and J calls and clone size are TCRdb's, not the authors'. The sample table lists fewer than 650,000 distinct CDR3 sequences, 7% to 7.5% of them with a count of one. Of the sample, 1.6% is held by the ten largest clones.

This entry comes from a study of identical twins (dated by TCRdb to about 2016). For context, the study as a whole: The study deep-sequenced TCR alpha and beta repertoires from monozygotic twins, unrelated adults of various ages and cord blood to test whether fetal clonotypes persist. To rule out contamination, the twin experiments were replicated at different times with different library preparation protocols. Beyond this particular receptor, the publication reports: Invariant T cells such as MAIT and iNKT could partly confound zero-insertion analyses, though diverse VJ usage argued against this for most clonotypes. Because the same donors could not be followed over many years, the conclusions relied on cross-sectional statistical analysis. A weaker excess of twin sharing was found in beta out-of-frame sequences because the signal-to-noise ratio was lowered by fewer shared sequences. In monozygotic twins, out-of-frame TCR alpha sharing was systematically underestimated by recombination models, although the models agreed with sharing between unrelated individuals. Compared with coincidental sharing between unrelated individuals, an excess of low generation-probability sequences was observed among out-of-frame TCR alpha sequences shared between twins. Abundant cord blood beta clonotypes carried fewer insertions; young adult naive repertoires showed a weaker similar trend, while memory repertoires showed none.

Separately, the same data were catalogued under a study of yellow fever vaccine responses in identical twins. The second investigation adds: The authors reported that the T cell response to vaccination in identical twins appeared partly convergent and partly personalized. The study precisely tracked vaccine-responding T cell clones in identical twins.

The sequenced sample consisted of PBMCs. The chain links TRBV28 with TRBJ2-1; 9 bases in the junction line up with TRBD1. This sequence originates from a woman aged 18-30 years in good health. The CDR3 in this case is CASRSDRGTYNEQFF. The nucleotides read TGTGCCAGCAGGTCCGACAGGGGGACATACAATGAGCAGTTCTTC.